A selection of T cell receptor beta chains follows, all from one sample in a study of blood T cell repertoires in COVID-19. Repertoires were generated with immunoSEQ multiplex PCR, while TCRdb's copy carries only in-frame clones and drops some. The sample has roughly 300,000 clones; more than 85% are singletons. The sequenced material came from PBMCs or T cells enriched from blood (not recorded which). Receptors were obtained from a woman aged 25 to 45 who had recovered from COVID-19. Each CDR3 is given with its conserved first and last residue. The D gene is left open where the match is weak. Where a row states a size, it is once, few, many or the class of an expanded clone; other rows omit it.

J gene	D gene	clone size	V gene	CDR3 protein	CDR3 DNA
TRBJ1-6	.	.	TRBV6-6	CASSYSGGRNSPLHF	TGTGCCAGCAGTTACTCTGGGGGGAGGAATTCACCCCTCCACTTT
TRBJ1-2	TRBD1	.	TRBV11-2	CASSSTDRGPYGYTF	TGTGCCAGCAGCTCCACCGACAGGGGCCCCTATGGCTACACCTTC
TRBJ1-2	TRBD1	.	TRBV12-3/TRBV12-4	CASRTGHDGYTF	TGTGCCAGCAGGACAGGGCATGATGGCTACACCTTC
TRBJ2-7	.	.	TRBV6-5	CASRLRTPYEQYF	TGTGCCAGCAGGCTAAGGACACCCTACGAGCAGTACTTC
TRBJ1-1	.	few	TRBV5-1	CASSPMGLNTEAFF	TGCGCCAGCAGCCCGATGGGGCTGAACACTGAAGCTTTCTTT
TRBJ2-4	TRBD1	.	TRBV24-1	CATSDSRTGGNIQYF	TGTGCCACCAGTGATTCCCGGACAGGGGGGAACATTCAGTACTTC
TRBJ1-2	.	.	TRBV7-9	CASSLGGSVYGYTF	TGTGCCAGCAGCTTAGGCGGTTCTGTCTATGGCTACACCTTC
TRBJ2-7	TRBD1	.	TRBV28	CASRATDRGLSEQYF	TGTGCCAGCAGAGCCACCGACAGGGGTCTCTCCGAGCAGTACTTC
TRBJ1-2	.	.	TRBV7-2	CASSRGTANYGYTF	TGTGCCAGCAGTAGGGGGACCGCTAACTATGGCTACACCTTC
TRBJ2-3	TRBD2	once	TRBV27	CASNSPYRGGESDTQYF	TGTGCCAGCAACAGCCCCTATCGGGGAGGGGAGTCAGATACGCAGTATTTT
TRBJ1-5	TRBD1	.	TRBV4-1	CASSRGQGASNQPQHF	TGCGCCAGCAGCCGCGGACAGGGGGCGAGCAATCAGCCCCAGCATTTT
TRBJ2-5	TRBD2	.	TRBV27	CASSWSQGGETQYF	TGTGCCAGCAGTTGGAGCCAGGGAGGGGAGACCCAGTACTTC
TRBJ2-5	.	.	TRBV5-1	CASSDGAQQETQYF	TGCGCCAGCTCTGATGGGGCGCAGCAAGAGACCCAGTACTTC
TRBJ2-1	.	.	TRBV11-3	CASSPLSGAYNEQFF	TGTGCCAGCAGCCCCCTTTCGGGTGCCTACAATGAGCAGTTCTTC
TRBJ1-2	TRBD1	.	TRBV19	CASSPSGTGGNGYTF	TGTGCCAGTAGCCCATCCGGGACAGGGGGCAATGGCTACACCTTC
TRBJ2-1	TRBD2	.	TRBV5-1	CASSLYTSGRLYNEQFF	TGCGCCAGCAGCTTGTATACTAGCGGGAGACTCTACAATGAGCAGTTCTTC
TRBJ1-5	TRBD1	.	TRBV19	CASSFLGTGSIRNQPQHF	TGTGCCAGTAGCTTCCTCGGGACAGGGTCGATACGCAATCAGCCCCAGCATTTT
TRBJ2-7	.	.	TRBV11-2	CASSSTPRGEQYF	TGTGCCAGCAGCTCTACCCCCAGGGGCGAGCAGTACTTC
TRBJ2-5	TRBD1	.	TRBV25-1	CASSPGRQGMGETQYF	TGTGCCAGCAGCCCCGGGAGACAGGGGATGGGGGAGACCCAGTACTTC
TRBJ2-1	TRBD1	once	TRBV19	CASSVWGQGEDEQFF	TGTGCCAGTAGTGTCTGGGGACAGGGGGAGGATGAGCAGTTCTTC
TRBJ1-3	.	.	TRBV6-2/TRBV6-3	CASSSDSFHSGNTIYF	TGTGCCAGCAGTTCGGACAGCTTTCACTCTGGAAACACCATATATTTT
TRBJ2-7	.	.	TRBV6-2/TRBV6-3	CASSRRGDEQYF	TGTGCCAGCAGCCGTAGGGGCGACGAGCAGTACTTC
TRBJ1-1	.	.	TRBV9	CASSPWAGMNTEAFF	TGTGCCAGCAGCCCCTGGGCAGGAATGAACACTGAAGCTTTCTTT
TRBJ2-5	TRBD1	.	TRBV13	CASSPPTGPQETQYF	TGTGCCAGCAGCCCCCCGACAGGGCCACAAGAGACCCAGTACTTC
TRBJ1-6	.	few	TRBV19	CASSIGGFRSPLHF	TGTGCCAGTAGTATTGGCGGGTTCCGGTCACCCCTCCACTTT
TRBJ2-3	.	few	TRBV28	CASGPGGTDTQYF	TGTGCCAGCGGGCCGGGAGGCACAGATACGCAGTATTTT
TRBJ2-5	.	.	TRBV29-1	CSGDRGSWETQYF	TGCAGCGGGGATAGGGGGAGCTGGGAGACCCAGTACTTC
TRBJ2-4	TRBD1	once	TRBV3-1/TRBV3-2	CASSQRGTGRAKNIQYF	TGTGCCAGCAGCCAACGCGGGACAGGGCGAGCCAAAAACATTCAGTACTTC
TRBJ1-2	.	.	TRBV30	CVCAVWKGGYTF	TGTGTTTGTGCGGTCTGGAAAGGTGGCTACACCTTC
TRBJ2-7	.	few	TRBV6-6	CASSRDAGYEQYF	TGTGCCAGCAGCCGAGACGCAGGCTACGAGCAGTACTTC
TRBJ1-6	TRBD1	.	TRBV4-3	CASSNQGAQTPSPLHF	TGCGCCAGCAGCAACCAGGGGGCGCAAACCCCCTCACCCCTCCACTTT
TRBJ2-1	.	.	TRBV15	CATSSWGERGNEQFF	TGTGCCACCAGCAGTTGGGGGGAAAGGGGCAATGAGCAGTTCTTC
TRBJ1-2	.	.	TRBV18	CASSPGQALANYGYTF	TGTGCCAGCTCACCAGGGCAGGCTTTAGCTAACTATGGCTACACCTTC
TRBJ1-1	.	.	TRBV6-5	CASTYLGRETEAFF	TGTGCCAGCACCTATTTGGGAAGGGAGACTGAAGCTTTCTTT
TRBJ2-1	.	.	TRBV28	CASSLLNRRWNEQFF	TGTGCCAGCAGTTTATTGAACAGGCGATGGAATGAGCAGTTCTTC
TRBJ2-7	.	once	TRBV11-3	CASSLGSREQYF	TGTGCCAGCAGCTTAGGGTCGAGAGAGCAGTACTTC
TRBJ2-1	TRBD1	.	TRBV11-2	CASSAGTGNDNEQFF	TGTGCCAGCAGCGCCGGGACAGGGAATGACAATGAGCAGTTCTTC
TRBJ1-5	TRBD1	.	TRBV7-2	CASSAQTGSTNQPQHF	TGTGCCAGCAGCGCCCAGACAGGGTCCACCAATCAGCCCCAGCATTTT
TRBJ1-5	.	.	TRBV28	CASSLGDRLDQPQHF	TGTGCCAGCAGTCTGGGCGACAGGTTAGATCAGCCCCAGCATTTT
TRBJ2-2	.	.	TRBV27	CASSFGGPGELFF	TGTGCCAGCAGTTTCGGAGGTCCCGGGGAGCTGTTTTTT
TRBJ2-7	TRBD2	.	TRBV28	CASSPGLVSTYEQYF	TGTGCCAGCAGTCCGGGACTAGTGAGTACCTACGAGCAGTACTTC
TRBJ1-1	.	.	TRBV11-2	CASSFIATEAFF	TGTGCCAGCAGCTTTATAGCCACTGAAGCTTTCTTT